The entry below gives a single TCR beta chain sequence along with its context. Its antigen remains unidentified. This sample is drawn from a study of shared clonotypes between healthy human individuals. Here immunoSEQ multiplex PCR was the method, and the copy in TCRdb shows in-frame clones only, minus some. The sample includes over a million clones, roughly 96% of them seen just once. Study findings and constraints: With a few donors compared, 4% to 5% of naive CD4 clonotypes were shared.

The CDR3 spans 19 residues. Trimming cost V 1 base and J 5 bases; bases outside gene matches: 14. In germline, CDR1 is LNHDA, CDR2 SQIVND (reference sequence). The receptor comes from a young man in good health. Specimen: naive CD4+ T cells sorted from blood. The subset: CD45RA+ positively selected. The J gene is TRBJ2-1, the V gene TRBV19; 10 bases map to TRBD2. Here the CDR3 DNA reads TGTGCCAGTAGTATAGCGAGGCTAGCGGGAGTCCCGAGTGACAATGAGCAGTTCTTC. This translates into CASSIARLAGVPSDNEQFF.